A single sample gave rise to the 18 T cell receptor beta chains below, sequenced in a study of response to subunit inactivated influenza vaccine. TCRdb recomputed calls from the RT-PCR reads with MiXCR, one row per CDR3 protein. The sample includes approximately 490,000 distinct CDR3 sequences, roughly 7.6% seen only once; the top ten take 10% to 15%. The starting material was PBMCs from blood, obtained around 25 months after vaccination. These receptors came from a man aged 50 to 75 who received an inactivated influenza vaccine.

The chain has TRBV18 and TRBJ1-5; 11 bases match TRBD1. The CDR3 runs 15 residues. V trimming: 1 base; J trimming: 6 bases; junction bases outside the gene matches: 2. The germline V gene encodes CDR1 KGHSH and CDR2 LQKENI. The DNA of the CDR3 is TGTGCCAGCTCACCACAGGGACAGGGGGGTCAGCCCCAGCATTTT. Translating gives CASSPQGQGGQPQHF. Full variable domain (remainder filled in from reference TRBV18 and TRBJ1-5): NAGVMQNPRHLVRRRGQEARLRCSPMKGHSHVYWYRQLPEEGLKFMVYLQKENIIDESGMPKERFSAEFPKEGPSILRIQQVVRGDSAAYFCASSPQGQGGQPQHFGDGTRLSIL.

The rearrangement uses TRBV11-2 and TRBJ2-1, with D unresolved. The germline V gene has CDR1 SGHAT and CDR2 FQNNGV. This CDR3 region has 14 residues. Trimming stripped 6 bases from V and 2 bases from J, with 11 bases between. The CDR3 sequence: CASSMGGPYNEQFF. CDR3 DNA: TGTGCCAGCAGTATGGGTGGGCCCTACAATGAGCAGTTCTTC.

At least ten counts were recorded for this clonotype. This chain uses TRBV10-3 with TRBJ2-7; D is unclear. V was trimmed by 3 bases and J by 0 bases, leaving 12 bases between them. Germline V gene lookup returns CDR1 ENHRY and CDR2 SYGVKD. This CDR3 region has 15 residues. For the CDR3, the DNA is TGTGCCATCAGTGACCCGGACGGAATCTCCTACGAGCAGTACTTC. Translating gives CAISDPDGISYEQYF.

A few counts support this clonotype. This sequence joins TRBV7-2 and TRBJ1-5, with 9 bases that match TRBD1. Germline CDR1 reads SGHTA; CDR2 reads FQGNSA. V was clipped by 8 bases and J by 6 bases; unmatched bases: 5. This CDR3 is 13 amino acids long. This chain's CDR3 is CASSDRGSQPQHF. CDR3 nucleotides: TGTGCCAGCTCGGACAGGGGAAGTCAGCCCCAGCATTTT. Looking up the rest from reference TRBV7-2 and TRBJ1-5 gives the full variable domain: GAGVSQSPSNKVTEKGKDVELRCDPISGHTALYWYRQSLGQGLEFLIYFQGNSAPDKSGLPSDRFSAERTGGSVSTLTIQRTQQEDSAVYLCASSDRGSQPQHFGDGTRLSIL.

This clonotype was observed a handful of times. The rearrangement joins TRBV4-1 to TRBJ1-2; D is ambiguous. The germline V gene has CDR1 MGHRA and CDR2 YSYEKL. The CDR3 length is 13 residues. Trimming shortened V by 7 bases and J by 0 bases, and 9 bases separated the two germline ends. The CDR3 protein is CASTAGANYGYTF. CDR3 sequence (DNA): TGCGCCAGCACTGCGGGAGCTAACTATGGCTACACCTTC.

This clonotype was found many times. This chain joins TRBV6-2 or TRBV6-3 and TRBJ2-2; 12 nucleotides match TRBD1. The CDR3 runs to 14 residues. V lost 6 bases and J lost 8; bases outside the gene matches: 4. Per the germline V gene, CDR1 is MNHEY and CDR2 is SVGEGT. Here the CDR3 reads CASSRDRGPGELFF. CDR3 DNA sequence: TGTGCCAGCAGCCGGGACAGGGGGCCTGGGGAGCTGTTTTTT.

This clonotype came up a few times. The chain has TRBV9 and TRBJ2-1, with 8 bases matching TRBD2. Germline CDR1 is SGDLS and CDR2 is YYNGEE. The CDR3 length is 15 residues. V dropped 4 bases and J dropped 7; count of bases not matched to a gene: 10. The chain's CDR3 is CASSTRGGLVNEQFF. In DNA, the CDR3 is TGTGCCAGCAGCACCCGGGGGGGCCTTGTTAATGAGCAGTTCTTC.

This clonotype came up once. The V call is TRBV23-1, the J call TRBJ1-4; 10 bases agree with TRBD1. TRBV23-1 is placed among ORFs of uncertain function. V was pared by 3 bases and J by 4 bases, with 5 bases of the junction left unmatched. The CDR3 sequence is 16 residues long. The CDR3 nucleotides are TGCGCCAGCAGTCACAGGGACAGGGGCTATAATGAAAAACTGTTTTTT. Its protein product is CASSHRDRGYNEKLFF.

This clonotype was counted ten times or more. V and J are TRBV10-3 and TRBJ2-2; possible D gene TRBD2, 5 bases. The V and J ends lost 3 bases and 2 bases respectively, with 16 bases between them. This CDR3 spans 17 amino acids. Germline lookup yields CDR1 ENHRY and CDR2 SYGVKD. The CDR3 region is CAISDVGRGVNTGELFF. In DNA form, the CDR3 reads TGTGCCATCAGTGACGTTGGACGGGGAGTAAACACCGGGGAGCTGTTTTTT.

This chain uses TRBV5-1 with TRBJ2-1; unclear D gene. Trimming took off 4 bases at V and 8 bases at J, with 16 bases between the two ends. Germline loops: CDR1 SGHRS, CDR2 YFSETQ. This CDR3 is built from 14 residues. The CDR3 DNA reads TGCGCCAGCAGCGACGGACGTTCGGGCGATGAGCAGTTCTTC. Its translation: CASSDGRSGDEQFF.

Ten or more counts support this clonotype. The chain recombines TRBV20-1 with TRBJ2-3; D is ambiguous. V lost 0 bases and J 2 bases, leaving 12 bases between the germline ends. The CDR3 length is 15 residues. In germline, CDR1 is DFQATT, CDR2 SNEGSKA (reference sequence). Written as DNA, the CDR3 is TGCAGTGCTAGAGAGCTGAGTGACCCCACAGATACGCAGTATTTT. Translating it yields CSARELSDPTDTQYF.

This clonotype has only a few counts. The chain links TRBV6-5 to TRBJ2-5; D is unresolved. V lost 2 bases, J lost 7 bases, and 14 bases lay in between. The CDR3 sequence is 14 residues long. Germline loops: CDR1 MNHEY, CDR2 SVGAGI. In DNA form, the CDR3 reads TGTGCCAGCAGTTACGGAGAACGAACTCCGACCCAGTACTTC. Its protein product is CASSYGERTPTQYF.

This clonotype has just one count. The rearrangement joins TRBV4-3 to TRBJ2-1; the D is unclear. The germline V gene encodes CDR1 LGHNA and CDR2 YSLEER. V was clipped by 3 bases and J by 7 bases, with 10 bases between them. The length of the CDR3 is 13 residues. As DNA, the CDR3 is TGCGCCAGCAGCCAGGCCGCTAATAATGAGCAGTTCTTC. It is translated as CASSQAANNEQFF.

This clonotype was counted at least ten times. This chain joins TRBV7-9 and TRBJ2-3, with 13 bases identical to TRBD2. CDR1 and CDR2 from the germline V gene are SEHNR and FQNEAQ (reference sequence). CDR3 length equals 17 residues. The V and J ends lost 3 bases and 3 bases, in that order; junction bases with no gene match: 6. Written as DNA, the CDR3 is TGTGCCAGCAGCTTGGCAGGGACTAGCGGGATTACAGATACGCAGTATTTT. Translation: CASSLAGTSGITDTQYF. The full variable domain, rest sourced from reference TRBV7-9 and TRBJ2-3, is DTGVSQNPRHKITKRGQNVTFRCDPISEHNRLYWYRQTLGQGPEFLTYFQNEAQLEKSRLLSDRFSAERPKGSFSTLEIQRTEQGDSAMYLCASSLAGTSGITDTQYFGPGTRLTVL.

This clonotype was seen only a few times. The chain carries TRBV23-1 and TRBJ2-7, with a weak D call TRBD1 (5 bases). TRBV23-1 is placed among ORFs of uncertain function. The CDR3 consists of 14 residues. V lost 0 bases and J lost 1, with 7 bases in between. The CDR3 bases are TGCGCCAGCAGTCAATCCAGGGTATCCTACGAGCAGTACTTC. It yields the protein CASSQSRVSYEQYF.

The chain carries TRBV7-2 and TRBJ2-5; 7 bases match TRBD1. CDR1 is SGHTA, CDR2 FQGNSA, per germline. After removal of 1 base from V and 9 bases from J, the junction contained 14 bases not matched to a gene. The CDR3 consists of 16 residues. The CDR3, as DNA: TGTGCCAGCAGCTTAGTAGGGTTTATTAACCAGGGGGCCCAGTACTTC. This codes for CASSLVGFINQGAQYF.

V is TRBV10-3 and J is TRBJ2-7; D not resolved. In germline, CDR1 is ENHRY, CDR2 SYGVKD. V was clipped by 3 bases and J by 5 bases, with 11 bases between them. CDR3 size: 13 residues. For the CDR3, the DNA is TGTGCCATCAGTGACGGCTCTGGCCACGAGCAGTACTTC. This encodes CAISDGSGHEQYF.

This clonotype was detected ten times or more. J is TRBJ2-1 and V is TRBV11-3, with TRBD2 matching 10 bases. The ends lost 3 bases at V and 6 bases at J; junction bases unmatched: 20. Germline lookup yields CDR1 SGHNT and CDR2 YENEEA. This CDR3 is 20 amino acids long. For the CDR3, the DNA is TGTGCCAGCAGCTTTTATAATCTTTGGGCTAGCGGGAGCCATGCCAATGAGCAGTTCTTC. This translates into CASSFYNLWASGSHANEQFF. Looking up the rest from reference TRBV11-3 and TRBJ2-1 gives the full variable domain: EAGVVQSPRYKIIEKKQPVAFWCNPISGHNTLYWYLQNLGQGPELLIRYENEEAVDDSQLPKDRFSAERLKGVDSTLKIQPAELGDSAVYLCASSFYNLWASGSHANEQFFGPGTRLTVL.